This T cell receptor (beta chain) was sequenced during a study of T cell responses to AZD1222 COVID-19 vaccine. Study at large: Some second doses came at about 4 weeks and others at about 12 weeks; these were pooled. Study-wide findings and caveats: The sample set comprised mostly white British donors with more females, and clonal diversity was possibly underestimated. Nearly half of spike-specific TCRs reportedly go after variant regions that carry no mutations. The peak T cell response came first, and repertoires were sampled only after it.

Clones were read by immunoSEQ multiplex PCR, and TCRdb kept only the in-frame ones, dropping some. The table records about 110,000 clones, about 85% of them present only once. CDR3 size: 14 residues. The germline gives CDR1 MDHEN, CDR2 SYDVKM. The germline V and J ends were trimmed by 5 bases and 2 bases, with 12 bases remaining between them. With regard to this clone: Its specificity is not known.

This rearrangement joins TRBV28 to TRBJ1-2; tentatively, D is TRBD1 (5 bases). Sequenced material: peripheral blood, taken on day 0 of AZD1222 vaccination. This receptor was identified in an adult in good health. CDR3 amino acids: CASSPTPGNYGYTF. In DNA, the CDR3 is TGTGCCAGCAGTCCTACCCCAGGGAACTATGGCTACACCTTC.